This T cell receptor (beta chain) derives from a study of long-term antiretroviral therapy in people with HIV. Study-level points and caveats: For ART adherence, viral resistance and therapy changes, no data were available. Across all time points, the repertoire was dominated by clones that expanded before ART.

With regard to this clone: Its antigen is currently unknown.

Germline loops: CDR1 MNHNS, CDR2 SASEGT. This CDR3 contains 15 residues. The ends lost 2 bases at V and 0 bases at J; junction bases unmatched: 1. Researchers ran immunoSEQ v3.0 at survey level. Method: immunoSEQ multiplex PCR; TCRdb's copy keeps in-frame clones and lacks some. The data show about 36,000 clones, about 80% seen once. The chain recombines TRBV6-1 with TRBJ2-7, with 10 bases lining up with TRBD2. Material: unsorted PBMCs, obtained 3.4 years after starting antiretroviral therapy. This receptor was obtained from a man aged 25-45 years with HIV. Here the CDR3 reads CASSELAGASYEQYF. The CDR3 DNA is TGTGCCAGCAGTGAACTAGCGGGAGCCTCCTACGAGCAGTACTTC.